The clone carrying this T cell receptor beta chain has just a few counts. This sample stems from a study of neoadjuvant anti-PD-1 for oral cavity cancer. The V gene lost 4 bases and the J gene lost 4 bases, with 11 bases spanning the gap. Germline CDR1 is KGHSY and CDR2 is FQNENV. The CDR3 has 14 amino acids. TCRdb's table, derived via immunoSEQ multiplex PCR, lists solely in-frame clones and lacks some. The table shows under 15,000 clones, with 55% to 70% occurring only once. The chain links TRBV16 to TRBJ1-3; no clear D gene. Sequences were derived from tumor tissue, sampled before nivolumab (anti-PD-1) treatment. The receptor comes from a person between 35 and 79 years old with oral cavity squamous cell carcinoma. The donor label of this sample is uncertain. CDR3: CASSRYNAGNTIYF. As DNA, the CDR3 is TGTGCCAGCAGCCGCTACAATGCGGGAAACACCATATATTTT.